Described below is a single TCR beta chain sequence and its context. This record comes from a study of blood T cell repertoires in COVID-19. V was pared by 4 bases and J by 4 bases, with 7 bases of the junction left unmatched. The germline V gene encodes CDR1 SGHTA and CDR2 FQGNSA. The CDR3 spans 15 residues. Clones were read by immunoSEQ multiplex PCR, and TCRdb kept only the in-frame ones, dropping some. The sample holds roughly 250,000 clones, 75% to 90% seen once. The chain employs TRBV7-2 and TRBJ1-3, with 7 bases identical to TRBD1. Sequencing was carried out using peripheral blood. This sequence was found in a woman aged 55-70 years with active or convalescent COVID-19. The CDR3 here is CASSSTGASGNTIYF. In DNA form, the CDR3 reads TGTGCCAGCAGCTCCACAGGGGCCTCAGGAAACACCATATATTTT. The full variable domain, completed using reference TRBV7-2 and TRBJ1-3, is GAGVSQSPSNKVTEKGKDVELRCDPISGHTALYWYRQSLGQGLEFLIYFQGNSAPDKSGLPSDRFSAERTGGSVSTLTIQRTQQEDSAVYLCASSSTGASGNTIYFGEGSWLTVV.